The clone carrying this T cell receptor (beta chain) was detected a few times. This specimen comes from a study of blood T cell repertoires in COVID-19. Study background: Acute-phase and convalescent COVID-19 samples originated in the United States, Italy and Spain.

Original data processing: From reference gene primer amplification, estimates of nucleated cell counts were derived. Repertoires were generated with immunoSEQ multiplex PCR, while TCRdb's copy carries only in-frame clones and drops some. Clone size and the V and J calls come from that table; the DNA yielded D and trimming. Among 130,000 or so clones listed, 80% to 90% were seen once. The CDR3 length is 15 residues. Trimming pared 2 bases from V and 4 bases from J, leaving 12 bases between. Per the germline V gene, CDR1 is MDHEN and CDR2 is SYDVKM. The receptor comes from a man between 60 and 70 years old with active or convalescent COVID-19. This sequence joins TRBV28 and TRBJ1-5, with D possibly matching TRBD1 (5 bases). Sequencing was done on a sample of peripheral blood. CDR3 sequence: CASSLLSGDNQPQHF. In DNA form, the CDR3 reads TGTGCCAGCAGTTTACTGTCGGGGGATAATCAGCCCCAGCATTTT.